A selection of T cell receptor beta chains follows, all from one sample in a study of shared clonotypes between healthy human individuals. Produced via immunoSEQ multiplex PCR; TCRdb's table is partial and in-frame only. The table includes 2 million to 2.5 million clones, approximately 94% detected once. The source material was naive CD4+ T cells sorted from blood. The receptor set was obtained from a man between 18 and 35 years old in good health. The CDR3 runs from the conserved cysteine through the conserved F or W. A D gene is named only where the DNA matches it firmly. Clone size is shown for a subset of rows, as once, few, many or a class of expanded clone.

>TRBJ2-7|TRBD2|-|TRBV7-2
TGTGCCAGCAGCTTAGCCGGGGGGAGTTACTACGAGCAGTACTTC
CASSLAGGSYYEQYF
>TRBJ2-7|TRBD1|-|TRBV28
TGTGCCAGCAGTTCGCCGGGACAGGGTTTTTTCTACGAGCAGTACTTC
CASSSPGQGFFYEQYF
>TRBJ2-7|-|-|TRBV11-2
TGTGCCAGCAGGGCAGGGTCCTACGAGCAGTACTTC
CASRAGSYEQYF
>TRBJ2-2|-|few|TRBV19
TGTGCCAGTAAGATAGTGGGTACCGGGGAGCTGTTTTTT
CASKIVGTGELFF
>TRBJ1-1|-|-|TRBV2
TGTGCCAGCAGTGAATCCCCGGGCTGGGGGAACACTGAAGCTTTCTTT
CASSESPGWGNTEAFF
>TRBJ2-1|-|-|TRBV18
TGTGCCAGCTCACCCGAGGACAGTGTTGGTGAGCAGTTCTTC
CASSPEDSVGEQFF
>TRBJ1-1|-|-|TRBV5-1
TGCGCCAGCAGGGAGTTCACTGAAGCTTTCTTT
CASREFTEAFF
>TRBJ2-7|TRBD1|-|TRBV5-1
TGCGCCAGCAGCCCGCCGGGACAGGGGGACGAGCAGTACTTC
CASSPPGQGDEQYF
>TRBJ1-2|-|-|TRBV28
TGTGCCAGCAGTCATGGGACAACAAAAGGTGACTATGGCTACACCTTC
CASSHGTTKGDYGYTF
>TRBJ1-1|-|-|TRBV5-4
TGTGCCAGCAGCTTGACCAACACTGAAGCTTTCTTT
CASSLTNTEAFF
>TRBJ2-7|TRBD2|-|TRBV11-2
TGTGCCAGCAGCTTAGATCTAGCACTAGCGGGCGAGCAGTACTTC
CASSLDLALAGEQYF
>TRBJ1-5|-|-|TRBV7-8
TGTGCCAGCAGTCCACGGGATCCGGGTCAGCCCCAGCATTTT
CASSPRDPGQPQHF
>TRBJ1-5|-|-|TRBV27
TGTGCCAGCGGAAGTAGGACGGGTAATCAGCCCCAGCATTTT
CASGSRTGNQPQHF
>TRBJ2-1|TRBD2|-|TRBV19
TGTGCCAGTAGCGGGACTAGCGGGAGTGGTGAGCAGTTCTTC
CASSGTSGSGEQFF
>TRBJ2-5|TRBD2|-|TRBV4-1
TGCGCCAGCAGCCAAGATGGATCTAGCGGGAGGGGGACCCAGTACTTC
CASSQDGSSGRGTQYF
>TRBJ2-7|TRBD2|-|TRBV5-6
TGTGCCAGCAGGCTTCTAGCGGGGATCCGTTACGAGCAGTACTTC
CASRLLAGIRYEQYF
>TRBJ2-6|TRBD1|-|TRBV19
TGTGCCAGTAGTATCGGGACAGCGATCCTCTCTGGGGCCAACGTCCTGACTTTC
CASSIGTAILSGANVLTF
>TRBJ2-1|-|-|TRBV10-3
TGTGCCATCAAAAAGGGAGACAATGAGCAGTTCTTC
CAIKKGDNEQFF
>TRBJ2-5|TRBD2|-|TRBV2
TGTGCCAGCAGTGCAAAGCGGGGGGGCCAAGAGACCCAGTACTTC
CASSAKRGGQETQYF
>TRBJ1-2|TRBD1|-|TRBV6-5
TGTGCCAGCAGTTTCACCGGGACAGCCTATGGCTACACCTTC
CASSFTGTAYGYTF
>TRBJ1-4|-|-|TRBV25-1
TGTGCCAGCAGTGAAACCTTCCACCGCGTCGGCGAAAAACTGTTTTTT
CASSETFHRVGEKLFF
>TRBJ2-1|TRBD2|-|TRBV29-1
TGCAGCGTTTCTCGAGGGACTAGCGGTTCCAATGAGCAGTTCTTC
CSVSRGTSGSNEQFF
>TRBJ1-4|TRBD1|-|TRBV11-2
TGTGCCAGCAGCTCTCCTGCTTGGACAGGGGGCCCTAATGAAAAACTGTTTTTT
CASSSPAWTGGPNEKLFF
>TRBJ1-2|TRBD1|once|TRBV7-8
TGTGCCAGCAGCGCCGGGACAGGATATGGCTACACCTTC
CASSAGTGYGYTF
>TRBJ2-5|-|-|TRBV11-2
TGTGCCAGCAGCTTAGATGTGGGAACGAAGACCCAGTACTTC
CASSLDVGTKTQYF
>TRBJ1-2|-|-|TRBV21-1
TGTGCCAGCACCAACAATAAGAGACAGGGCGGGGGGTATGGCTACACCTTC
CASTNNKRQGGGYGYTF
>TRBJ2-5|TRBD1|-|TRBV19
TGTGCCAGTAGTATAGTTGATAGTTTGGGACAGCAAGAGACCCAGTACTTC
CASSIVDSLGQQETQYF
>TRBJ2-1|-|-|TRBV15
TGTGCCACCAGCAGAGCGCGAAGGGACTATGAGCAGTTCTTC
CATSRARRDYEQFF
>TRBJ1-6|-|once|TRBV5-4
TGTGCCAGCAGCCCGGGACGGAGATATAATTCACCCCTCCACTTT
CASSPGRRYNSPLHF
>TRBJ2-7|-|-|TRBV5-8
TGTGCCAGCAGCCCTATAAACGGTCCCTACGAGCAGTACTTC
CASSPINGPYEQYF
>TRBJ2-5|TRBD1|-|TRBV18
TGTGCCAGCTCACGGGACAGGGGGGTTTCGGAGACCCAGTACTTC
CASSRDRGVSETQYF
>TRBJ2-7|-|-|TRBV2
TGTGCCAGCAGCCCACGGAGCTCCTACGAGCAGTACTTC
CASSPRSSYEQYF
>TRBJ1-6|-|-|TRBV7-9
TGTGCCAGCAGCTTTGGAGGGGGGGCTAACTATAATTCACCCCTCCACTTT
CASSFGGGANYNSPLHF
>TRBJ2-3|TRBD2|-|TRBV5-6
TGTGCCAGCAGCCTACTAGCGGGGGGGACAGATACGCAGTATTTT
CASSLLAGGTDTQYF
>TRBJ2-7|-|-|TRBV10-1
TGCGCCGCCCTCAGGAGCGACTCCTACGAGCAGTACTTC
CAALRSDSYEQYF
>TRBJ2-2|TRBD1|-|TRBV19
TGTGCCAGTTCCGGGACAGGGGTCACCGGGGAGCTGTTTTTT
CASSGTGVTGELFF
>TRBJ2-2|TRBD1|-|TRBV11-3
TGTGCCAGCAGCCCAGGGGGTGTAAACACCGGGGAGCTGTTTTTT
CASSPGGVNTGELFF
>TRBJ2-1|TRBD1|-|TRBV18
TGTGCCAGCTCACCGACAGGGTACGAAGATGAGCAGTTCTTC
CASSPTGYEDEQFF
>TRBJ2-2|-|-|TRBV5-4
TGTGCCAGCAGCTCGACTAGTCTTCGCGGGGAGCTGTTTTTT
CASSSTSLRGELFF
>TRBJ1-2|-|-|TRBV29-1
TGCAGCGTATCCGGGACGGTACTTACTAACTATGGCTACACCTTC
CSVSGTVLTNYGYTF
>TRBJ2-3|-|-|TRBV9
TGTGCCAGCAGCCCCCGGGGCCGTGAGACAGATACGCAGTATTTT
CASSPRGRETDTQYF
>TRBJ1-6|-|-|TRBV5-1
TGCGCCAGCAGCTTGGAACGGATAGATGCACCCCTCCACTTT
CASSLERIDAPLHF
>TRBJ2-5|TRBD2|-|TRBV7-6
TGTGCCAGCAGCGTGAGTGGGAGGGCCCTCTACGAGACCCAGTACTTC
CASSVSGRALYETQYF
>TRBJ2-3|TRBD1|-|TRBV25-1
TGTGCCAGCGGCCACAGGGGCGATACGCAGTATTTT
CASGHRGDTQYF
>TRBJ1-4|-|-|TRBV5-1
TGCGCCAGCAGCAGAACAGGGCCCTCCGCAACTAATGAAAAACTGTTTTTT
CASSRTGPSATNEKLFF
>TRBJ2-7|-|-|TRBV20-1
TGCAGTGCTAACTCGTATCCCGAGCAGTACTTC
CSANSYPEQYF
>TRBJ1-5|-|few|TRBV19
TGTGCCAGTAGTCCAACCTACCGGGGTCAGCCCCAGCATTTT
CASSPTYRGQPQHF
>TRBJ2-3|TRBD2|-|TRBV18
TGTGCCAGCTCATTTAGCGGGACAACAGATACGCAGTATTTT
CASSFSGTTDTQYF
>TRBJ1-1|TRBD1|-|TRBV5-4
TGTGCCAGCAGCATAAGCGGGACAGCAAACACTGAAGCTTTCTTT
CASSISGTANTEAFF
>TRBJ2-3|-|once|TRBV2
TGTGCCAGCAGCGCTAGCACAGATACGCAGTATTTT
CASSASTDTQYF
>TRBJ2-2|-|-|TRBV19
TGTGCCAGTAAGAGGAGAGGGGACACCGGGGAGCTGTTTTTT
CASKRRGDTGELFF
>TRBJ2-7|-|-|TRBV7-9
TGTGCCAGCACTGATAGCGGACGCTACGAGCAGTACTTC
CASTDSGRYEQYF
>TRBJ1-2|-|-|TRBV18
TGTGCCAGCTCACCAAGCCTCGGGACACAGGATGGCTACACCTTC
CASSPSLGTQDGYTF
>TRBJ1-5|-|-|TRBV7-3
TGTGCCAGCAGCTTTGGGCCTAATCAGCCCCAGCATTTT
CASSFGPNQPQHF
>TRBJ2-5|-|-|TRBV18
TGTGCCAGCTCCCAGACTAGTTCCCTCCAAGAGACCCAGTACTTC
CASSQTSSLQETQYF
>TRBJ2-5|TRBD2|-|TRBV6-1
TGTGCCAGCAGTCCTAGCGGGGGGCCCCAAGAGACCCAGTACTTC
CASSPSGGPQETQYF
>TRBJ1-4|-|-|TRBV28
TGTGCCAGCAGGGGGCCTAATGAAAAACTGTTTTTT
CASRGPNEKLFF
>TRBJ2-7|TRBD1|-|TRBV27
TGTGCCAGCAGTTGGACAGGGCTGTCCGAGCAGTACTTC
CASSWTGLSEQYF
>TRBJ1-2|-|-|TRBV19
TGTGCCAGTAGTATGAAGGGCCGCTATGGCTACACCTTC
CASSMKGRYGYTF
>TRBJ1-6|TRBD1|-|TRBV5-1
TGCGCCAGCAGCTATGGACAGGGTAATTCACCCCTCCACTTT
CASSYGQGNSPLHF